These 31 T cell receptor beta chains came from one sample sequenced in a study of OX40 agonist ivuxolimab in advanced cancers. Method: immunoSEQ multiplex PCR; TCRdb's copy keeps in-frame clones and lacks some. The sample yields 70,000 to 95,000 clones, under 90% seen once. The specimen was CD4+ or CD8+ T cells sorted from blood, collected in a trial of the OX40 agonist ivuxolimab. The receptors come from an adult with an advanced solid tumor such as melanoma, head and neck, liver or kidney cancer.

J is TRBJ2-2 and V is TRBV7-2; 7 bases are a match to TRBD2. The length of the CDR3 is 12 residues. V shed 5 bases, J shed 6 bases, and the junction held 0 bases outside the gene matches. The germline V gene has CDR1 SGHTA and CDR2 FQGNSA. CDR3 DNA sequence: TGTGCCAGCAGCACTAGCGCCGGGGAGCTGTTTTTT. As protein: CASSTSAGELFF.

The rearrangement links TRBV14 to TRBJ1-6; D is uncertain. The CDR3 sequence is 13 residues long. CDR1 is SGHDN, CDR2 FVKESK, per germline. Trimming stripped 2 bases from V and 8 bases from J, with 7 bases between. The CDR3 loop reads CASSQTRDSPLHF. The CDR3 nucleotides are TGTGCCAGCAGCCAAACAAGGGATTCACCCCTCCACTTT.

The V gene is TRBV30, the J gene TRBJ1-5; D is uncertain. From germline, CDR1 is GTSNPN and CDR2 SVGIG (reference sequence). V shed 2 bases and J shed 2 bases, with 7 bases lying between them. CDR3 length equals 13 residues. The CDR3 DNA is TGTGCCTGGAGTAAAGGGCGCAATCAGCCCCAGCATTTT. Protein: CAWSKGRNQPQHF.

This rearrangement joins TRBV19 to TRBJ2-3, with D perhaps being TRBD1 or TRBD2 (5 bases each). Trimming removed 11 bases from V and 2 bases from J, with 14 bases in between. The CDR3 runs 13 residues. CDR1 and CDR2 (germline): LNHDA, SQIVND (reference sequence). CDR3 sequence (DNA): TGTGCCTCCCGGGACCGACTCACAGATACGCAGTATTTT. Encoded protein: CASRDRLTDTQYF.

The chain recombines TRBV19 with TRBJ2-6, with D unclear. V lost 7 bases and J 1 base, leaving 14 bases between the germline ends. There are 16 residues in the CDR3. Germline CDR1 LNHDA, CDR2 SQIVND (reference sequence). The CDR3 loop reads CASIGITGSGANVLTF. CDR3 sequence (DNA): TGTGCCAGTATAGGCATCACTGGATCTGGGGCCAACGTCCTGACTTTC.

A few counts support this clone. The chain combines TRBV29-1 with TRBJ2-2; D might be TRBD1 (5 bases). The CDR3 is 15 amino acids. In germline, CDR1 is SQVTM, CDR2 ANQGSEA. Trimming removed 6 bases from V and 1 base from J, with 15 bases in between. DNA for the CDR3: TGCAGCGTAAAGACGCCAGGGTTGAACACCGGGGAGCTGTTTTTT. Amino acids: CSVKTPGLNTGELFF.

The V call is TRBV19, the J call TRBJ1-2; a weak D match, TRBD1 (6 bases). The germline gives CDR1 LNHDA, CDR2 SQIVND (reference sequence). V gave up 0 bases and J gave up 2 bases, with 16 bases separating them. This CDR3 comprises 17 residues. CDR3 nucleotides: TGTGCCAGTAGTATAGACCAATCTTGGACAGACAACTATGGCTACACCTTC. Translated: CASSIDQSWTDNYGYTF.

The sample holds one count of this clone. V usage is TRBV29-1 and J usage is TRBJ2-3; D uncertain. CDR3 length: 12 amino acids. V was cut by 4 bases and J by 2 bases, with 7 bases left in between. Germline V gene lookup returns CDR1 SQVTM and CDR2 ANQGSEA. CDR3 in DNA: TGCAGCGTTGTTCTACTCACAGATACGCAGTATTTT. Amino acid sequence: CSVVLLTDTQYF.

V is TRBV5-6 and J is TRBJ1-3; D unclear. Trimming removed 5 bases at V and 7 bases at J, with 16 bases between. This CDR3 is 14 amino acids long. Germline-derived CDR1 and CDR2 are SGHDT and YYEEEE. CDR3 protein: CASSSDRSRNTIYF. The CDR3 region has the DNA TGTGCCAGCAGTTCAGACCGGTCGCGGAACACCATATATTTT.

This clone was recorded once. This sample also contains other DNA sequences that code for the same CDR3. This chain connects TRBV30 to TRBJ2-2, with 10 bases fitting TRBD1. This CDR3 is 14 amino acids long. V was clipped by 2 bases and J by 4 bases; unmatched bases: 1. Germline V gene lookup returns CDR1 GTSNPN and CDR2 SVGIG (reference sequence). The DNA of the CDR3 is TGTGCCTGGAGTAGGACAGGGGGCACCGGGGAGCTGTTTTTT. Amino acid sequence: CAWSRTGGTGELFF.

J is TRBJ1-6 and V is TRBV2, with TRBD1 matching 12 bases. Germline CDR1 is SNHLY and CDR2 is FYNNEI. V was clipped by 4 bases and J by 10 bases; unmatched bases: 8. The CDR3 length is 16 residues. CDR3 sequence (DNA): TGTGCCAGCAGTGCGGGGACAGGGGGCGCGAAATCACCCCTCCACTTT. Residues: CASSAGTGGAKSPLHF.

The gene calls are TRBV18 and TRBJ1-4, with D unclear. The CDR3 loop spans 14 amino acids. Trimming left V 3 bases short and J 4 bases short, with 9 bases between. Looked up from germline, CDR1 is KGHSH and CDR2 is LQKENI. The CDR3 bases are TGTGCCAGCTCACCCTCAGCTTTTAATGAAAAACTGTTTTTT. The encoded protein is CASSPSAFNEKLFF.

J is TRBJ2-5 and V is TRBV7-2, with 7 positions matching TRBD1. Trimming removed 7 bases from V and 2 bases from J; junction bases left unmatched: 4. CDR1 and CDR2 (germline): SGHTA, FQGNSA. The length of the CDR3 is 13 residues. DNA for the CDR3: TGTGCCAGCAACAACAGGGGTCAAGAGACCCAGTACTTC. It is translated as CASNNRGQETQYF.

CDR3 region: CASSLARGNTIYF. The CDR3 coding sequence is TGTGCCAGCAGCTTGGCGAGAGGAAACACCATATATTTT. V gene TRBV5-8 combines with J gene TRBJ1-3; D unresolved. The CDR3 is 13 amino acids. Germline V gene sequence: CDR1 SGHTS, CDR2 YDEGEE. Trimming left V 0 bases short and J 4 bases short, with 5 bases between.

The genes are TRBV28 and TRBJ2-7; perhaps TRBD1 as D (5 bases). Trimming shortened V by 5 bases and J by 6 bases, and 14 bases separated the two germline ends. Per germline, CDR1 MDHEN and CDR2 SYDVKM. This CDR3 is built from 13 residues. CDR3 protein: CASSHVQGSEQYV. The CDR3, as DNA: TGTGCCAGCAGTCATGTGCAGGGCTCCGAGCAGTACGTC.

The V and J genes are TRBV10-1 and TRBJ2-1, with D perhaps assigned TRBD1 or TRBD2 (5 bases each). This CDR3 spans 12 amino acids. V was trimmed by 2 bases and J by 6 bases, leaving 5 bases between them. The germline CDR1 and CDR2 sequences are WNHNN and SYGVQD (reference sequence). The CDR3 sequence: CASSEGGNEQFF. In DNA form, the CDR3 reads TGCGCCAGCAGTGAGGGGGGCAATGAGCAGTTCTTC.

The chain employs TRBV6-5 and TRBJ1-2; TRBD1 aligns across 7 bases. The trim removed 7 bases at V and 5 bases at J, leaving 13 bases unmatched. The V gene's germline CDR1 is MNHEY and CDR2 SVGAGI. The length of the CDR3 is 15 residues. CDR3 bases: TGTGCCAGCACATCCTCCGGGACAGTGGCATATGGCTACACCTTC. Translation: CASTSSGTVAYGYTF.

The chain combines TRBV19 with TRBJ2-1, with TRBD1 identical over 8 bases. V was pared by 5 bases and J by 5 bases, with 5 bases of the junction left unmatched. Germline V CDR1 and CDR2: LNHDA, SQIVND (reference sequence). The CDR3 totals 14 residues. CDR3 region: CASSVDRGNNEQFF. CDR3 coding DNA: TGTGCCAGTAGTGTCGACAGGGGAAACAATGAGCAGTTCTTC.

J is TRBJ2-3 and V is TRBV4-1, with 8 bases aligning to TRBD1. This CDR3 comprises 16 residues. Germline V gives CDR1 MGHRA, CDR2 YSYEKL. V shed 1 base, J shed 2 bases, and the junction held 5 bases outside the gene matches. The CDR3 sequence is CASSQARQGSTDTQYF. The CDR3, as DNA: TGCGCCAGCAGCCAAGCTAGACAGGGGTCCACAGATACGCAGTATTTT.

The rearrangement uses TRBV18 and TRBJ1-1; maybe TRBD1 (6 bases). V lost 3 bases and J lost 0, with 14 bases in between. This CDR3 is 16 amino acids long. Germline V gives CDR1 KGHSH, CDR2 LQKENI. The CDR3 region is CASSPLEGGLNTEAFF. CDR3 sequence (DNA): TGTGCCAGCTCACCTTTAGAAGGGGGTTTGAACACTGAAGCTTTCTTT. Based on the CDR3 plus reference TRBV18 and TRBJ1-1, the full variable domain is NAGVMQNPRHLVRRRGQEARLRCSPMKGHSHVYWYRQLPEEGLKFMVYLQKENIIDESGMPKERFSAEFPKEGPSILRIQQVVRGDSAAYFCASSPLEGGLNTEAFFGQGTRLTVV.

This sequence joins TRBV19 and TRBJ2-3; possible D gene TRBD1, 6 bases. V lost 2 bases and J 11 bases, leaving 20 bases between the germline ends. The CDR3 consists of 15 residues. Germline CDR1 and CDR2: LNHDA and SQIVND (reference sequence). CDR3 protein: CASSIFQTPGTKQYF. Written as DNA, the CDR3 is TGTGCCAGTAGTATATTCCAAACCCCCGGGACAAAGCAGTATTTT.

The gene calls are TRBV7-2 and TRBJ2-1; 12 nucleotides match TRBD2. Germline CDR1 is SGHTA and CDR2 is FQGNSA. The CDR3 consists of 19 residues. V lost 5 bases to trimming and J lost 0 bases; unmatched junction nucleotides: 11. For the CDR3, the DNA is TGTGCCAGCAGCCCAGGACTAGCGGGAAGGAAGAGCTCCTACAATGAGCAGTTCTTC. This translates into CASSPGLAGRKSSYNEQFF.

The rearrangement links TRBV7-6 to TRBJ2-5; the D is unclear. The CDR3 contains 12 residues. V lost 1 base and J 2 bases, leaving 2 bases between the germline ends. Germline V gives CDR1 SGHVS, CDR2 FNYEAQ. This chain's CDR3 is CASSLEQETQYF. CDR3 in DNA: TGTGCCAGCAGCTTAGAACAAGAGACCCAGTACTTC.

This rearrangement joins TRBV7-2 to TRBJ2-5; D uncertain. Looked up from germline, CDR1 is SGHTA and CDR2 is FQGNSA. The CDR3 has 14 residues. Trimming took off 6 bases at V and 0 bases at J, with 11 bases between the two ends. CDR3 in amino acids: CASRITLYQETQYF. CDR3 bases: TGTGCCAGCAGAATAACACTGTACCAAGAGACCCAGTACTTC.

The chain recombines TRBV5-1 with TRBJ2-7, with D perhaps given as TRBD1 or TRBD2 (5 bases each). The V end was cut by 0 bases, the J end by 3 bases, with 7 bases between. Per the germline V gene, CDR1 is SGHRS and CDR2 is YFSETQ. This CDR3 region has 13 residues. CDR3: CASSLDGGYEQYF. DNA for the CDR3: TGCGCCAGCAGCTTGGATGGGGGCTACGAGCAGTACTTC. Full variable domain (rest looked up from reference TRBV5-1 and TRBJ2-7): KAGVTQTPRYLIKTRGQQVTLSCSPISGHRSVSWYQQTPGQGLQFLFEYFSETQRNKGNFPGRFSGRQFSNSRSEMNVSTLELGDSALYLCASSLDGGYEQYFGPGTRLTVT.

This rearrangement joins TRBV7-2 to TRBJ2-1; D uncertain. Germline CDR1 reads SGHTA; CDR2 reads FQGNSA. Trimming stripped 5 bases from V and 4 bases from J, with 6 bases between. The CDR3 contains 12 residues. This CDR3 is CASSPNYNEQFF. Written as DNA, the CDR3 is TGTGCCAGCAGCCCCAATTACAATGAGCAGTTCTTC.

The chain joins TRBV5-4 to TRBJ1-2; D remains unclear. The CDR3 extends over 13 amino acids. From germline, CDR1 is SGHNT and CDR2 YYREEE (reference sequence). V was cut by 0 bases and J by 5 bases, with 8 bases left in between. The CDR3: CASSLEADYGYTF. In DNA form, the CDR3 reads TGTGCCAGCAGCTTGGAGGCTGATTATGGCTACACCTTC.

Here the CDR3 DNA reads TGTGCCAGCAGGGGGGAGCAGGCGTTTTTCGTCGAGTGGTTCGACGAGCAGTACGTC. Protein: CASRGEQAFFVEWFDEQYV. The gene calls are TRBV2 and TRBJ2-7, with D perhaps matching TRBD1 or TRBD2 (5 bases each). V lost 6 bases and J 5 bases, leaving 32 bases between the germline ends. In germline, CDR1 is SNHLY, CDR2 FYNNEI. The CDR3 runs 19 residues.

The chain couples TRBV19 to TRBJ1-1, with D tentatively TRBD1 (6 bases). Germline loops: CDR1 LNHDA, CDR2 SQIVND (reference sequence). The CDR3 loop spans 11 amino acids. V lost 3 bases and J 10 bases, leaving 9 bases between the germline ends. DNA of the CDR3: TGTGCCAGTAGTATTGGGGGGCCAGCTTTCTTT. Translating gives CASSIGGPAFF.

The CDR3, as DNA: TGTGCCAGCAGTTTAGGACTAGCGGGGGGGAATGAGCAGTTCTTC. Translating it yields CASSLGLAGGNEQFF. The rearrangement joins TRBV28 to TRBJ2-1; 15 bases are shared with TRBD2. CDR1 is MDHEN, CDR2 SYDVKM, per germline. The CDR3 has 15 amino acids. The junction had 0 bases not matched to a gene; V was cut back by 2 bases and J by 7 bases. The variable domain in full, completed from reference TRBV28 and TRBJ2-1, reads DVKVTQSSRYLVKRTGEKVFLECVQDMDHENMFWYRQDPGLGLRLIYFSYDVKMKEKGDIPEGYSVSREKKERFSLILESASTNQTSMYLCASSLGLAGGNEQFFGPGTRLTVL.

The chain combines TRBV10-3 with TRBJ2-2; D is perhaps TRBD1 or TRBD2 (5 bases each). Germline CDR1 is ENHRY and CDR2 is SYGVKD. The CDR3 covers 15 residues. V lost 4 bases to trimming and J lost 5 bases, with 14 bases between them. The CDR3, as DNA: TGTGCCATCAGTGCCGGGACCGCCGAGACCGGGGAGCTGTTTTTT. This translates into CAISAGTAETGELFF.